Each of the 30 T cell receptor beta chains below was sequenced from the same sample in a study of CD8 T cells in ankylosing spondylitis. TCRdb re-called the 5' RACE reads with MiXCR, one entry per CDR3 protein. Among under 85,000 distinct CDR3 sequences, about 5.7% were seen once, and the ten largest hold about 2.2%. The sequencing input was blood, either unsorted or a sorted T cell fraction (not recorded which). The source is a male donor with ankylosing spondylitis or in good health (not recorded which).

Ten or more counts support this clonotype. This chain links TRBV2 with TRBJ2-5; 10 bases line up with TRBD1. The length of the CDR3 is 15 residues. Germline CDR1 is SNHLY and CDR2 is FYNNEI. V was clipped by 6 bases and J by 4 bases; unmatched bases: 8. In nucleotides, the CDR3 is TGTGCCAGCAGCCACGGGACAGGGGAAGGAGAGACCCAGTACTTC. Amino acids: CASSHGTGEGETQYF.

The table lists this clonotype with many counts. The rearrangement uses TRBV12-3 or TRBV12-4 and TRBJ2-1; tentatively, D is TRBD1 (6 bases). This CDR3 region has 15 residues. Trimming stripped 8 bases from V and 5 bases from J, with 19 bases between. The CDR3 coding sequence is TGTGCCAGCGGTCCCCCTACGGACAGAAACAATGAGCAGTTCTTC. It yields the protein CASGPPTDRNNEQFF.

This clonotype appeared many times. V and J are TRBV5-1 and TRBJ2-5, with D unresolved. This CDR3 has 12 amino acids. V dropped 9 bases and J dropped 4 bases, with 13 bases sitting between them. Per germline, CDR1 SGHRS and CDR2 YFSETQ. The CDR3 sequence: CATSPGGETQYF. Here the CDR3 DNA reads TGCGCCACCTCCCCGGGCGGAGAGACCCAGTACTTC.

This clonotype was recorded at least ten times. This rearrangement joins TRBV20-1 to TRBJ2-7; D not certain. This CDR3 has 12 amino acids. Trimming took off 1 base at V and 5 bases at J, with 9 bases between the two ends. The germline gives CDR1 DFQATT, CDR2 SNEGSKA (reference sequence). The CDR3 reads CSARVAGHEQYF. Written as DNA, the CDR3 is TGCAGTGCTAGAGTAGCCGGCCACGAGCAGTACTTC.

In its sample, this clonotype was seen many times. The chain couples TRBV13 to TRBJ2-1; TRBD2 might be the D (6 bases). The CDR3 has 16 amino acids. V lost 5 bases, J lost 0 bases, and 14 bases lay in between. Germline CDR1 PRHDT, CDR2 FYEKMQ (reference sequence). CDR3 sequence: CASSARDGSSYNEQFF. The CDR3 region has the DNA TGTGCCAGCAGCGCCCGGGACGGGAGCTCCTACAATGAGCAGTTCTTC.

This clonotype was picked up many times. The chain links TRBV12-3 or TRBV12-4 to TRBJ1-4; a possible D gene is TRBD1 (5 bases). Trimming took off 8 bases at V and 3 bases at J, with 19 bases between the two ends. This CDR3 has 16 amino acids. The CDR3 loop is CASALRGTGANEKLFF. The DNA of the CDR3 is TGTGCCAGCGCCCTCCGGGGAACAGGAGCTAATGAAAAACTGTTTTTT.

This clonotype was counted many times. The gene calls are TRBV12-3 or TRBV12-4 and TRBJ1-3; D is possibly TRBD1 (6 bases). V lost 3 bases and J lost 0, with 12 bases in between. The CDR3 is made up of 16 amino acids. This CDR3 is CASSFGADSSGNTIYF. CDR3 in DNA: TGTGCCAGCAGTTTCGGTGCGGACAGCTCTGGAAACACCATATATTTT.

This clonotype was detected ten times or more. The chain uses TRBV2 and TRBJ1-2, with D possibly matching TRBD1 (6 bases). This CDR3 comprises 14 residues. Germline V gives CDR1 SNHLY, CDR2 FYNNEI. Trimming took 5 bases from V and 0 from J, leaving 10 bases between them. CDR3 sequence: CASSSGTTNYGYTF. DNA for the CDR3: TGTGCCAGCAGTTCCGGGACAACTAACTATGGCTACACCTTC. Combining the CDR3 with reference TRBV2 and TRBJ1-2 gives the whole variable domain EPEVTQTPSHQVTQMGQEVILRCVPISNHLYFYWYRQILGQKVEFLVSFYNNEISEKSEIFDDQFSVERPDGSNFTLKIRSTKLEDSAMYFCASSSGTTNYGYTFGSGTRLTVV.

The sample holds a few counts of this clonotype. V usage is TRBV12-3 or TRBV12-4 and J usage is TRBJ1-2; the D is unclear. The V end lost 5 bases, the J end lost 2 bases, and 12 bases lay between the germline ends. The CDR3 totals 14 residues. The CDR3 DNA reads TGTGCCAGCAGTCCTCGACACCTAAACTATGGCTACACCTTC. Translated: CASSPRHLNYGYTF.

V gene TRBV30 combines with J gene TRBJ2-3; D is undetermined. The germline V gene has CDR1 GTSNPN and CDR2 SVGIG (reference sequence). This CDR3 is built from 15 residues. V lost 1 base and J lost 2, with 13 bases in between. CDR3 amino acids: CAWSAGTHYTDTQYF. The CDR3, as DNA: TGTGCCTGGAGTGCCGGCACACACTACACAGATACGCAGTATTTT.

This clonotype was counted at least ten times. The chain carries TRBV7-9 and TRBJ2-2; 12 nucleotides align to TRBD1. V lost 6 bases to trimming and J lost 6 bases; unmatched junction nucleotides: 11. The CDR3 length is 17 residues. Germline lookup yields CDR1 SEHNR and CDR2 FQNEAQ (reference sequence). The CDR3 sequence: CASRPGQGAKFSGELFF. The DNA of the CDR3 is TGTGCCAGCAGGCCGGGACAGGGGGCGAAATTTTCCGGGGAGCTGTTTTTT. Based on the CDR3 plus reference TRBV7-9 and TRBJ2-2, the full variable domain is DTGVSQNPRHKITKRGQNVTFRCDPISEHNRLYWYRQTLGQGPEFLTYFQNEAQLEKSRLLSDRFSAERPKGSFSTLEIQRTEQGDSAMYLCASRPGQGAKFSGELFFGEGSRLTVL.

This clonotype was recorded a few times. The CDR3, as DNA: TGTGCCAGCAGCTTAGCCACAGCATGGAACGAGCAGTACTTC. As protein: CASSLATAWNEQYF. This sequence joins TRBV7-2 and TRBJ2-7; D is unclear. Between the trimmed V and J ends, which lost 0 bases and 5 bases, there was a span of 11 bases. Germline lookup yields CDR1 SGHTA and CDR2 FQGNSA. This CDR3 is 14 amino acids long.

The sample holds many counts of this clonotype. The J gene is TRBJ2-7, the V gene TRBV20-1, with TRBD1 as a possible D gene (6 bases). Germline V gene data show CDR1 as DFQATT and CDR2 as SNEGSKA (reference sequence). Trimming cost V 1 base and J 5 bases, with 15 bases left between them. The CDR3 is 14 amino acids. CDR3 sequence reads: CSARVYQDRDEQYF. The CDR3 DNA reads TGCAGTGCTAGAGTTTACCAGGACAGAGACGAGCAGTACTTC.

This clonotype was picked up many times. This rearrangement joins TRBV6-1 to TRBJ2-5; TRBD2 might be the D (6 bases). Germline-derived CDR1 and CDR2 are MNHNS and SASEGT. With 1 base removed from V and 12 bases from J, the gap between germline ends came to 21 bases. The CDR3 has 15 residues. The DNA for the CDR3 is TGTGCCAGCAGTGAAGAAGTACGGAGCCGGGACTCCGAGTACTTC. Its translation is CASSEEVRSRDSEYF.

This clonotype was recorded at least ten times. The V and J genes are TRBV12-3 or TRBV12-4 and TRBJ2-3, with a possible D match to TRBD2 (5 bases). CDR3 length: 11 amino acids. The V end was cut by 7 bases, the J end by 4 bases, with 6 bases between. CDR3 amino acids: CASTGADTQYF. CDR3 nucleotide sequence: TGTGCCAGCACCGGGGCAGATACGCAGTATTTT.

There are many counts of this clonotype. The chain has TRBV5-6 and TRBJ1-2; D call uncertain. The CDR3 loop spans 12 amino acids. Germline values: CDR1 SGHDT, CDR2 YYEEEE. V dropped 5 bases and J dropped 2 bases, with 7 bases sitting between them. This CDR3 reads CASRADNYGYTF. The CDR3 DNA is TGTGCCAGCAGAGCTGACAACTATGGCTACACCTTC.

This clonotype was seen at least ten times. The rearrangement links TRBV10-3 to TRBJ2-2; 7 bases match TRBD1. Germline loops: CDR1 ENHRY, CDR2 SYGVKD. The J segment lost 0 bases and the V segment lost 11 bases, leaving 6 bases of the junction unmatched. The CDR3 is made up of 14 amino acids. As DNA, the CDR3 is TGTGCCTCCCGACAGGGTCCGAACACCGGGGAGCTGTTTTTT. Its protein product is CASRQGPNTGELFF.

The table lists this clonotype with many counts. The chain recombines TRBV7-2 with TRBJ2-7, with D tentatively TRBD1 or TRBD2 (5 bases each). There are 13 residues in the CDR3. With 6 bases removed from V and 4 bases from J, the gap between germline ends came to 13 bases. From germline, CDR1 is SGHTA and CDR2 FQGNSA. The CDR3 loop is CASSSFGGYEQYF. The DNA of the CDR3 is TGTGCCAGCAGTTCCTTTGGGGGTTACGAGCAGTACTTC. The variable domain in full, completed from reference TRBV7-2 and TRBJ2-7, reads GAGVSQSPSNKVTEKGKDVELRCDPISGHTALYWYRQSLGQGLEFLIYFQGNSAPDKSGLPSDRFSAERTGGSVSTLTIQRTQQEDSAVYLCASSSFGGYEQYFGPGTRLTVT.

This clonotype has a count of ten or more. The chain carries TRBV2 and TRBJ2-2; D is undetermined. V was pared by 0 bases and J by 7 bases, with 6 bases between. The CDR3 runs to 13 residues. CDR1 SNHLY and CDR2 FYNNEI come from the germline V gene. The CDR3 DNA sequence: TGTGCCAGCAGTGAAGCGCGAGGCGGGGAGCTGTTTTTT. It translates to CASSEARGGELFF.

This clonotype has a count of ten or more. The V gene is TRBV7-3, the J gene TRBJ2-3; 8 nucleotides match TRBD1. From germline, CDR1 is SGHTA and CDR2 FQGTGA. V shed 4 bases, J shed 2 bases, and the junction held 11 bases outside the gene matches. The CDR3 runs 17 residues. The CDR3 loop reads CASSSQDRASNTDTQYF. CDR3 bases: TGTGCCAGCAGCTCCCAGGACAGGGCTAGCAACACAGATACGCAGTATTTT. Complete variable domain (other parts from reference TRBV7-3 and TRBJ2-3): GAGVSQTPSNKVTEKGKYVELRCDPISGHTALYWYRQSLGQGPEFLIYFQGTGAADDSGLPNDRFFAVRPEGSVSTLKIQRTERGDSAVYLCASSSQDRASNTDTQYFGPGTRLTVL.

This clonotype was detected ten times or more. DNA of the CDR3: TGTGCCAGCAGGTCGGACATGTACGAGCAGTACTTC. It yields the protein CASRSDMYEQYF. The chain has TRBV2 and TRBJ2-7; TRBD1 might be the D (5 bases). Germline lookup yields CDR1 SNHLY and CDR2 FYNNEI. This CDR3 is built from 12 residues. The V end was cut by 6 bases, the J end by 4 bases, with 10 bases between.

This clonotype was seen many times. This rearrangement joins TRBV12-3 or TRBV12-4 to TRBJ2-7; 7 bases align to TRBD2. V was pared by 5 bases and J by 3 bases, with 4 bases of the junction left unmatched. The CDR3 is made up of 13 amino acids. The CDR3 sequence is CASSRTGGYEQYF. The DNA for the CDR3 is TGTGCCAGCAGTCGGACGGGAGGCTACGAGCAGTACTTC.

This clonotype was observed at least ten times. V is TRBV12-3 or TRBV12-4 and J is TRBJ2-4; 8 bases are shared with TRBD1. V was pared by 6 bases and J by 6 bases, with 1 base of the junction left unmatched. The CDR3 sequence is 12 residues long. The CDR3 loop reads CASRGTGNIQYF. In nucleotides, the CDR3 is TGTGCCAGCAGGGGGACAGGAAACATTCAGTACTTC.

Many counts were recorded for this clonotype. The genes are TRBV5-6 and TRBJ1-1, with 9 bases aligning to TRBD1. Germline V gives CDR1 SGHDT, CDR2 YYEEEE. With V trimmed by 3 bases and J by 7 bases, 1 base remained unmatched. The CDR3 covers 12 residues. CDR3 DNA sequence: TGTGCCAGCAGCTGGGACAGGGATGAAGCTTTCTTT. It yields the protein CASSWDRDEAFF. The variable domain in full, completed from reference TRBV5-6 and TRBJ1-1, reads DAGVTQSPTHLIKTRGQQVTLRCSPKSGHDTVSWYQQALGQGPQFIFQYYEEEERQRGNFPDRFSGHQFPNYSSELNVNALLLGDSALYLCASSWDRDEAFFGQGTRLTVV.

In its sample, this clonotype was seen many times. The chain uses TRBV5-6 and TRBJ2-1; possible D gene TRBD2, 6 bases. CDR1 SGHDT and CDR2 YYEEEE come from the germline V gene. The CDR3 runs 12 residues. Trimming took off 4 bases at V and 10 bases at J, with 12 bases between the two ends. The DNA of the CDR3 is TGTGCCAGCAGCGTTTTGGGGGGAGAGCAGTTCTTC. Its protein product is CASSVLGGEQFF.

This clonotype was observed at least ten times. The chain recombines TRBV4-1 with TRBJ2-2; 11 bases match TRBD1. Losses at the gene ends were 6 bases for V and 6 bases for J; bases not matched to a gene: 6. Germline lookup yields CDR1 MGHRA and CDR2 YSYEKL. The CDR3 has 15 amino acids. The CDR3 DNA reads as TGCGCCAGCAGAGCCGGGACAGGGGGATCCGGGGAGCTGTTTTTT. As protein: CASRAGTGGSGELFF.

This clonotype was observed at least ten times. The chain couples TRBV10-3 to TRBJ1-1; D might be TRBD1 (6 bases). Germline CDR1 and CDR2: ENHRY and SYGVKD. V lost 3 bases and J lost 1, with 9 bases in between. There are 14 residues in the CDR3. CDR3 residues: CAISDVTGNTEAFF. CDR3 bases: TGTGCCATCAGTGACGTGACAGGGAACACTGAAGCTTTCTTT.

This chain joins TRBV5-1 and TRBJ2-3; D ambiguous. This CDR3 spans 15 amino acids. V was trimmed by 0 bases and J by 0 bases, leaving 8 bases between them. Germline V gene sequence: CDR1 SGHRS, CDR2 YFSETQ. The CDR3 sequence is CASSLAVSSTDTQYF. The CDR3 DNA reads TGCGCCAGCAGCTTGGCAGTATCTAGCACAGATACGCAGTATTTT. The variable domain in full, completed from reference TRBV5-1 and TRBJ2-3, reads KAGVTQTPRYLIKTRGQQVTLSCSPISGHRSVSWYQQTPGQGLQFLFEYFSETQRNKGNFPGRFSGRQFSNSRSEMNVSTLELGDSALYLCASSLAVSSTDTQYFGPGTRLTVL.

This clonotype was detected many times. This chain links TRBV24-1 with TRBJ2-1, with D unclear. Trimming took 4 bases from V and 0 from J, leaving 12 bases between them. Germline values: CDR1 KGHDR, CDR2 SFDVKD. The CDR3 loop spans 16 amino acids. The CDR3 loop reads CATSDNQVSSYNEQFF. CDR3 DNA: TGTGCCACCAGTGACAACCAGGTTTCCTCCTACAATGAGCAGTTCTTC.

This clonotype has ten or more counts. The CDR3, as DNA: TGCAGTGCTGAATGGGGAGCGGGGACTGAAGCTTTCTTT. Amino acids: CSAEWGAGTEAFF. This chain uses TRBV20-1 with TRBJ1-1; no reliable D call. Germline values: CDR1 DFQATT, CDR2 SNEGSKA (reference sequence). Trimming stripped 5 bases from V and 5 bases from J, with 15 bases between. There are 13 residues in the CDR3.